The rows below give T cell receptor beta chains drawn from one sample of a study of cytomegalovirus exposure and HLA in healthy donors. Sequencing used immunoSEQ multiplex PCR; TCRdb keeps in-frame clones, though not all of them. The sample has some 150,000 clones; the top ten hold 2% to 2.5%. The sample taken for sequencing was PBMCs. All receptors derive from a woman younger than 30 in good health and CMV-seronegative. Both conserved end residues are part of each CDR3. The D gene is left open where the match is weak.

J: TRBJ2-1
V: TRBV7-6
D: -
CDR3: CASSLGNGESYNEQFF
DNA: TGTGCCAGCAGCTTAGGGAACGGGGAATCCTACAATGAGCAGTTCTTC

J: TRBJ2-3
V: TRBV30
D: -
CDR3: CAWSVTPDTQYF
DNA: TGTGCCTGGAGTGTAACTCCAGATACGCAGTATTTT

J: TRBJ2-1
V: TRBV18
D: TRBD2
CDR3: CASSPVVGTSENNEQFF
DNA: TGTGCCAGCTCACCCGTGGTAGGGACTAGCGAAAACAATGAGCAGTTCTTC

J: TRBJ2-3
V: TRBV5-1
D: TRBD2
CDR3: CASSLEGRLAGGPDTQYF
DNA: TGCGCCAGCAGCTTGGAGGGTCGACTAGCGGGAGGGCCAGATACGCAGTATTTT

J: TRBJ1-1
V: TRBV6-1
D: TRBD1
CDR3: CASHRGNTEAFF
DNA: TGTGCCAGCCACAGGGGAAACACTGAAGCTTTCTTT

J: TRBJ1-1
V: TRBV29-1
D: TRBD1
CDR3: CSAGQGHTEAFF
DNA: TGCAGCGCTGGACAGGGACACACTGAAGCTTTCTTT

J: TRBJ2-5
V: TRBV30
D: -
CDR3: CAWSEQGYQETQYF
DNA: TGTGCCTGGAGTGAGCAGGGGTACCAAGAGACCCAGTACTTC

J: TRBJ1-2
V: TRBV19
D: -
CDR3: CASSFQGQGYTF
DNA: TGTGCCAGTAGTTTCCAGGGGCAGGGCTACACCTTC

J: TRBJ2-1
V: TRBV6-6
D: -
CDR3: CATTLRAYNEQFF
DNA: TGTGCCACGACCCTCAGGGCCTACAATGAGCAGTTCTTC

J: TRBJ1-1
V: TRBV4-1
D: -
CDR3: CASGPRLRERGDTEAFF
DNA: TGCGCCAGCGGACCTCGTTTGCGGGAACGGGGGGACACTGAAGCTTTCTTT

J: TRBJ2-4
V: TRBV6-5
D: -
CDR3: CASSYSVWLAKNIQYF
DNA: TGTGCCAGCAGTTACTCGGTATGGCTAGCCAAAAACATTCAGTACTTC

J: TRBJ2-5
V: TRBV4-3
D: -
CDR3: CASSQDTGVWETQYF
DNA: TGCGCCAGCAGCCAAGATACCGGGGTTTGGGAGACCCAGTACTTC

J: TRBJ2-7
V: TRBV29-1
D: TRBD1
CDR3: CSVHGQGATYEQYF
DNA: TGCAGCGTTCACGGACAGGGGGCTACCTACGAGCAGTACTTC

J: TRBJ1-1
V: TRBV18
D: -
CDR3: CASSPVTGTNTEAFF
DNA: TGTGCCAGCTCACCAGTCACGGGAACGAACACTGAAGCTTTCTTT

J: TRBJ1-1
V: TRBV28
D: TRBD1
CDR3: CASSRTTGQTEAFF
DNA: TGTGCCAGCAGCCGGACGACAGGGCAGACTGAAGCTTTCTTT

J: TRBJ2-7
V: TRBV6-1
D: TRBD1
CDR3: CASSRDRPEQYF
DNA: TGTGCCAGCAGTCGGGACAGGCCCGAGCAGTACTTC

J: TRBJ2-2
V: TRBV6-4
D: TRBD2
CDR3: CASSELAGDTGELFF
DNA: TGTGCCAGCAGTGAGTTAGCGGGAGACACCGGGGAGCTGTTTTTT

J: TRBJ1-1
V: TRBV4-1
D: -
CDR3: CASSQDGAATEAFF
DNA: TGCGCCAGCAGCCAAGATGGAGCGGCCACTGAAGCTTTCTTT

J: TRBJ2-5
V: TRBV5-4
D: TRBD1
CDR3: CASSSRDRGETQYF
DNA: TGTGCCAGCAGCTCCCGGGACAGGGGTGAGACCCAGTACTTC

J: TRBJ2-7
V: TRBV10-3
D: -
CDR3: CAISPTDRGREQYF
DNA: TGTGCCATCAGCCCAACGGATCGCGGGCGAGAGCAGTACTTC

J: TRBJ2-3
V: TRBV27
D: TRBD2
CDR3: CASSLKTSGGSTDTQYF
DNA: TGTGCCAGCAGTTTAAAAACTAGCGGGGGGAGCACAGATACGCAGTATTTT

J: TRBJ2-1
V: TRBV6-5
D: -
CDR3: CASSYSTVGVNEQFF
DNA: TGTGCCAGCAGTTACTCGACGGTGGGAGTGAATGAGCAGTTCTTC

J: TRBJ2-1
V: TRBV7-3
D: TRBD1
CDR3: CASSLRQGGNEQFF
DNA: TGTGCCAGCAGCTTAAGACAGGGCGGCAATGAGCAGTTCTTC

J: TRBJ1-3
V: TRBV11-2
D: -
CDR3: CASSLSGERSGNTIYF
DNA: TGTGCCAGCAGCCTAAGTGGAGAACGCTCTGGAAACACCATATATTTT

J: TRBJ2-5
V: TRBV10-3
D: -
CDR3: CAISERSYQETQYF
DNA: TGTGCCATCAGTGAGCGGTCGTACCAAGAGACCCAGTACTTC

J: TRBJ2-1
V: TRBV11-3
D: -
CDR3: CASSATREQFF
DNA: TGTGCCAGCAGCGCGACTAGAGAGCAGTTCTTC

J: TRBJ2-2
V: TRBV14
D: TRBD1
CDR3: CASSQATGRNTGELFF
DNA: TGTGCCAGCAGCCAAGCGACAGGGCGGAACACCGGGGAGCTGTTTTTT

J: TRBJ1-1
V: TRBV4-1
D: -
CDR3: CASSQQRKGDSEAFF
DNA: TGCGCCAGCAGCCAACAGAGGAAGGGGGATTCCGAAGCTTTCTTT

J: TRBJ2-3
V: TRBV11-2
D: TRBD2
CDR3: CASSLRREGGYSTDTQYF
DNA: TGTGCCAGCAGCTTAAGGCGGGAGGGGGGTTACAGCACAGATACGCAGTATTTT

J: TRBJ1-1
V: TRBV25-1
D: -
CDR3: CATSRGLLNTEAFF
DNA: TGTGCCACCTCAAGGGGACTCCTGAACACTGAAGCTTTCTTT

J: TRBJ2-7
V: TRBV5-5
D: -
CDR3: CASSLAPSGTYEQYF
DNA: TGTGCCAGCAGCTTGGCTCCCTCGGGTACCTACGAGCAGTACTTC

J: TRBJ2-1
V: TRBV30
D: TRBD1
CDR3: CAWETGGGRGQFF
DNA: TGTGCCTGGGAGACAGGGGGGGGCAGGGGGCAGTTCTTC

J: TRBJ2-2
V: TRBV7-9
D: TRBD2
CDR3: CASTKFSGSNTGELFF
DNA: TGTGCCAGCACCAAGTTTAGCGGGTCGAACACCGGGGAGCTGTTTTTT

J: TRBJ2-1
V: TRBV27
D: -
CDR3: CASSLQGNEQFF
DNA: TGTGCCAGCAGTCTTCAGGGCAATGAGCAGTTCTTC

J: TRBJ2-2
V: TRBV10-1
D: -
CDR3: CASAGGTNTGELFF
DNA: TGCGCCAGCGCCGGAGGGACGAACACCGGGGAGCTGTTTTTT

J: TRBJ2-2
V: TRBV19
D: -
CDR3: CASQQAGELFF
DNA: TGTGCCTCCCAACAAGCCGGGGAGCTGTTTTTT

J: TRBJ2-2
V: TRBV30
D: -
CDR3: CAWTRRGTGELFF
DNA: TGTGCCTGGACTCGGCGGGGAACCGGGGAGCTGTTTTTT

J: TRBJ1-2
V: TRBV4-3
D: -
CDR3: CASSQDSGRGYGYTF
DNA: TGCGCCAGCAGCCAAGACTCTGGGAGGGGATATGGCTACACCTTC

J: TRBJ2-5
V: TRBV4-1
D: TRBD2
CDR3: CASSQGSGGQETQYF
DNA: TGCGCCAGCAGCCAAGGGAGCGGGGGCCAAGAGACCCAGTACTTC

J: TRBJ2-6
V: TRBV27
D: -
CDR3: CASSLYQGSGANVLTF
DNA: TGTGCCAGCAGTCTTTACCAGGGGTCTGGGGCCAACGTCCTGACTTTC

J: TRBJ2-1
V: TRBV5-1
D: -
CDR3: CASSPLQGPSYNEQFF
DNA: TGCGCCAGCAGCCCACTACAGGGCCCCTCCTACAATGAGCAGTTCTTC

J: TRBJ2-1
V: TRBV18
D: -
CDR3: CASSPLGLGQGEQFF
DNA: TGTGCCAGCTCACCACTGGGACTGGGGCAGGGTGAGCAGTTCTTC

J: TRBJ2-2
V: TRBV18
D: -
CDR3: CASSWGQNTGELFF
DNA: TGTGCCAGCTCATGGGGGCAGAACACCGGGGAGCTGTTTTTT

J: TRBJ1-2
V: TRBV5-1
D: TRBD1
CDR3: CASSLGQGSYGYTF
DNA: TGCGCCAGCAGCTTGGGACAGGGTAGCTATGGCTACACCTTC

J: TRBJ2-2
V: TRBV9
D: -
CDR3: CASSVAGTGELFF
DNA: TGTGCCAGCAGCGTAGCGGGAACCGGGGAGCTGTTTTTT

J: TRBJ2-7
V: TRBV5-6
D: -
CDR3: CASSSLERYEQYF
DNA: TGTGCCAGCAGCTCCCTGGAGCGGTACGAGCAGTACTTC

J: TRBJ1-1
V: TRBV6-5
D: -
CDR3: CASSYDWNTEAFF
DNA: TGTGCCAGCAGTTACGACTGGAACACTGAAGCTTTCTTT

J: TRBJ2-3
V: TRBV6-4
D: TRBD2
CDR3: CANGTSGSSDTQYF
DNA: TGTGCCAACGGGACTAGCGGGAGCTCAGATACGCAGTATTTT